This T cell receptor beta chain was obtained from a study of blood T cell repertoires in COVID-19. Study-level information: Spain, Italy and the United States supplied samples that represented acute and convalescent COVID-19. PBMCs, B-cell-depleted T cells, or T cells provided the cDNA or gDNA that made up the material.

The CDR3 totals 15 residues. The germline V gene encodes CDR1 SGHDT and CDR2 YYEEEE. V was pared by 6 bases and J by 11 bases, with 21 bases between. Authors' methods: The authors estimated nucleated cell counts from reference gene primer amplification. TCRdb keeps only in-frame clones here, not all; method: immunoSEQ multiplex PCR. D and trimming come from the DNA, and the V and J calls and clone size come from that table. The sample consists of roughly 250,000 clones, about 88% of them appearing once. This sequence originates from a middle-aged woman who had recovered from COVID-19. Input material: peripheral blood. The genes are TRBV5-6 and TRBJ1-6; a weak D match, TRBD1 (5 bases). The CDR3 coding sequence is TGTGCCAGCACCTGGGGCGCGCAGGGTCGCACACCCCTCCACTTT. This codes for CASTWGAQGRTPLHF.